This T cell receptor (beta chain) came from a study of identical twins. CDR1 is SSHAT, CDR2 FNYEAQ, per germline (reference sequence). The CDR3 extends over 13 amino acids. Trimming cost V 3 bases and J 9 bases; bases outside gene matches: 4. TCRdb independently ran MiXCR on the 5' RACE reads; one entry per CDR3 protein. The sample contains about 530,000 distinct CDR3 sequences, 20% to 25% of which appear only once. This clonotype was seen more than once but under ten times. In addition, the sample was reused for a study of yellow fever vaccine responses in identical twins.

This receptor was obtained from a woman between 18 and 29 years old in good health. The sample comprised CD4+ T cells sorted from blood. This rearrangement joins TRBV7-7 to TRBJ2-1, with 8 bases fitting TRBD2. CDR3 nucleotide sequence: TGTGCCAGCAGCTTTGGTAGCGGGGCTGAGCAGTTCTTC. This encodes CASSFGSGAEQFF.